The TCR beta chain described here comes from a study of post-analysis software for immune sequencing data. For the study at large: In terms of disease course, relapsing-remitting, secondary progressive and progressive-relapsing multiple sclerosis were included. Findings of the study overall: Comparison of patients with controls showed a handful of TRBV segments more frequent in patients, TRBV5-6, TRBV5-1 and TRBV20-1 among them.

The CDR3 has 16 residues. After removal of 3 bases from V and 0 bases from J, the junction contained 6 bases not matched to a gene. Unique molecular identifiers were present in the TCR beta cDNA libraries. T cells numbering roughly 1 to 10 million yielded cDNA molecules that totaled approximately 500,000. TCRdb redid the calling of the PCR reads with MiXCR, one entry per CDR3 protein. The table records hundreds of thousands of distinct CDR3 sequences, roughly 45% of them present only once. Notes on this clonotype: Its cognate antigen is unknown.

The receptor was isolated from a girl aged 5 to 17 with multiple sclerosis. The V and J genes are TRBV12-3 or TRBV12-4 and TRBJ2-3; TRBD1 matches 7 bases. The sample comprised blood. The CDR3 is CASSLKTGPSTDTQYF. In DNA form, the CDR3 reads TGTGCCAGCAGTTTGAAGACAGGGCCTAGCACAGATACGCAGTATTTT.